The next 4 T cell receptor beta chains were all read from a single sample in a study of graft-versus-host responses after intestinal transplantation. Sequencing used immunoSEQ multiplex PCR; TCRdb keeps in-frame clones, though not all of them. The sample records 15,000 to 20,000 clones, more than 80% being singletons. The source was PBMCs, collected around 350 days after transplant. The source is a human patient who received an intestinal transplant, so some T cells may come from the graft donor.

This sequence joins TRBV2 and TRBJ1-6, with D hard to call. The CDR3 is 12 amino acids. From germline, CDR1 is SNHLY and CDR2 FYNNEI. Trimming pared 3 bases from V and 7 bases from J, leaving 4 bases between. This chain's CDR3 is CASSEGNSPLHF. The CDR3 DNA reads TGTGCCAGCAGTGAGGGGAATTCACCCCTCCACTTT.

The rearrangement uses TRBV12-2 and TRBJ2-5; TRBD2 is the table's D call, not checked against the DNA. TRBV12-2 corresponds to a pseudogene. There are 16 residues in the CDR3. CDR3 sequence: CASRFPLRMYQETQYF. CDR3 nucleotide sequence: TGTGCAAGTCGCTTCCCCCTGCGGATGTACCAAGAGACCCAGTACTTC.

The chain has TRBV5-4 and TRBJ2-1, with D unclear. Looked up from germline, CDR1 is SGHNT and CDR2 is YYREEE (reference sequence). The CDR3 totals 13 residues. Trimming removed 5 bases at V and 6 bases at J, with 12 bases between. In DNA, the CDR3 is TGTGCCAGCAGTAAGGGCGGCGGCAATGAGCAGTTCTTC. This translates into CASSKGGGNEQFF.

The chain combines TRBV6-5 with TRBJ1-1; 7 bases line up with TRBD1. Per the germline V gene, CDR1 is MNHEY and CDR2 is SVGAGI. Trimming cost V 2 bases and J 4 bases; bases outside gene matches: 10. The CDR3 has 16 amino acids. This chain's CDR3 is CASSYPPGQPTTEAFF. The CDR3, as DNA: TGTGCCAGCAGTTACCCCCCGGGACAGCCCACCACTGAAGCTTTCTTT.